Listed below are T cell receptor beta chains from one sample, sequenced in a study of OX40 agonist ivuxolimab in advanced cancers. Produced via immunoSEQ multiplex PCR; TCRdb's table is partial and in-frame only. The table has about 53,000 clones, 75% to 85% seen once. Source: CD4+ or CD8+ T cells sorted from blood, taken in a trial of the OX40 agonist ivuxolimab. These receptors came from an adult with an advanced solid tumor such as melanoma, head and neck, liver or kidney cancer. The CDR3 runs from the conserved cysteine through the conserved F or W. Each record gives: D gene, J gene, V gene, clone size, CDR3 protein, CDR3 DNA. D genes are given only for firm matches. Clone size is shown for a subset of rows, as once, few, many or a class of expanded clone.

d_gene: .
j_gene: TRBJ2-1
v_gene: TRBV6-6
abundance: .
CDR3aa: CASNWDLLRGEQFF
CDR3nt: TGTGCCAGCAACTGGGACCTACTAAGGGGTGAGCAGTTCTTC

d_gene: .
j_gene: TRBJ1-4
v_gene: TRBV28
abundance: .
CDR3aa: CASSLGGGWGNEKLFF
CDR3nt: TGTGCCAGCAGTTTAGGGGGAGGGTGGGGTAATGAAAAACTGTTTTTT

d_gene: .
j_gene: TRBJ1-2
v_gene: TRBV19
abundance: .
CDR3aa: CASSIKADYGYTF
CDR3nt: TGTGCCAGTAGTATAAAGGCAGACTATGGCTACACCTTC

d_gene: .
j_gene: TRBJ2-2
v_gene: TRBV5-1
abundance: .
CDR3aa: CASSLVLVNTGELFF
CDR3nt: TGCGCCAGCAGCTTGGTTCTAGTGAACACCGGGGAGCTGTTTTTT

d_gene: TRBD1
j_gene: TRBJ1-1
v_gene: TRBV19
abundance: .
CDR3aa: CASSTSTGGAGNTEAFF
CDR3nt: TGTGCCAGTAGTACCTCGACAGGGGGCGCGGGGAACACTGAAGCTTTCTTT

d_gene: .
j_gene: TRBJ1-5
v_gene: TRBV6-1
abundance: medium-sized
CDR3aa: CASSEEGRERYQPQHF
CDR3nt: TGTGCCAGCAGTGAAGAAGGCAGGGAAAGGTATCAGCCCCAGCATTTT

d_gene: .
j_gene: TRBJ1-6
v_gene: TRBV7-2
abundance: .
CDR3aa: CASSEDRDNHIHF
CDR3nt: TGTGCCAGCAGCGAAGACCGGGATAACCACATCCACTTT

d_gene: TRBD1
j_gene: TRBJ1-4
v_gene: TRBV5-1
abundance: .
CDR3aa: CASSLDRGGGEKLFF
CDR3nt: TGCGCCAGCAGCTTGGACAGGGGAGGCGGTGAAAAACTGTTTTTT

d_gene: .
j_gene: TRBJ1-6
v_gene: TRBV19
abundance: few
CDR3aa: CASSIGVQTNSPLHF
CDR3nt: TGTGCCAGTAGTATAGGTGTGCAGACTAATTCACCCCTCCACTTT

d_gene: .
j_gene: TRBJ2-1
v_gene: TRBV14
abundance: once
CDR3aa: CASSLGGPYNEQFF
CDR3nt: TGTGCCAGCAGCCTAGGGGGGCCTTACAATGAGCAGTTCTTC

d_gene: .
j_gene: TRBJ2-1
v_gene: TRBV6-5
abundance: few
CDR3aa: CASSSTRGRVNEQFF
CDR3nt: TGTGCCAGCAGTTCCACAAGGGGGAGGGTCAATGAGCAGTTCTTC

d_gene: TRBD1
j_gene: TRBJ1-1
v_gene: TRBV18
abundance: .
CDR3aa: CASSPGTGGGTEAFF
CDR3nt: TGTGCCAGCTCACCTGGGACAGGGGGTGGCACTGAAGCTTTCTTT

d_gene: TRBD1
j_gene: TRBJ2-6
v_gene: TRBV15
abundance: .
CDR3aa: CATSRARQGVVSGANVLTF
CDR3nt: TGTGCCACCAGCAGAGCCCGACAGGGAGTAGTCTCTGGGGCCAACGTCCTGACTTTC

d_gene: .
j_gene: TRBJ2-6
v_gene: TRBV13
abundance: .
CDR3aa: CASRWTDRTGANVLTF
CDR3nt: TGTGCCAGCAGGTGGACAGATAGGACTGGGGCCAACGTCCTGACTTTC

d_gene: .
j_gene: TRBJ1-3
v_gene: TRBV4-1
abundance: .
CDR3aa: CASSQVWGLGNTIYF
CDR3nt: TGCGCCAGCAGCCAAGTGTGGGGCCTAGGAAACACCATATATTTT

d_gene: .
j_gene: TRBJ2-2
v_gene: TRBV2
abundance: .
CDR3aa: CASSVQGMDPGELFF
CDR3nt: TGTGCCAGCAGTGTGCAGGGCATGGATCCCGGGGAGCTGTTTTTT

d_gene: .
j_gene: TRBJ2-7
v_gene: TRBV12-2
abundance: .
CDR3aa: CASRLAQGPYEQYF
CDR3nt: TGTGCAAGTCGCTTAGCGCAGGGCCCCTACGAGCAGTACTTC

d_gene: .
j_gene: TRBJ1-1
v_gene: TRBV2
abundance: .
CDR3aa: CASSARGGQNTEAFF
CDR3nt: TGTGCCAGCAGTGCTAGGGGTGGGCAGAACACTGAAGCTTTCTTT

d_gene: TRBD1
j_gene: TRBJ2-3
v_gene: TRBV9
abundance: .
CDR3aa: CASSVGTGGRDTQYF
CDR3nt: TGTGCCAGCAGCGTTGGGACAGGGGGCCGAGATACGCAGTATTTT

d_gene: .
j_gene: TRBJ1-6
v_gene: TRBV7-2
abundance: few
CDR3aa: CASSLGAGAGTNSPLHF
CDR3nt: TGTGCCAGCAGCTTAGGGGCGGGGGCAGGAACGAATTCACCCCTCCACTTT

d_gene: .
j_gene: TRBJ2-3
v_gene: TRBV5-1
abundance: .
CDR3aa: CASSLGGGGDTQYF
CDR3nt: TGCGCCAGCAGCTTGGGCGGAGGGGGAGATACGCAGTATTTT

d_gene: .
j_gene: TRBJ1-1
v_gene: TRBV2
abundance: .
CDR3aa: CASSSRSYTEAFF
CDR3nt: TGTGCCAGCAGTTCTCGGTCGTACACTGAAGCTTTCTTT

d_gene: .
j_gene: TRBJ2-7
v_gene: TRBV19
abundance: .
CDR3aa: CASSRNGLSYEQYF
CDR3nt: TGTGCCAGTAGTAGGAACGGTCTCTCCTACGAGCAGTACTTC

d_gene: .
j_gene: TRBJ2-2
v_gene: TRBV19
abundance: .
CDR3aa: CASSMDTASTGELFF
CDR3nt: TGTGCCAGTAGTATGGACACGGCGAGCACCGGGGAGCTGTTTTTT

d_gene: .
j_gene: TRBJ1-5
v_gene: TRBV6-5
abundance: .
CDR3aa: CASSRGGNQPQHF
CDR3nt: TGTGCCAGCTCCCGGGGAGGCAATCAGCCCCAGCATTTT

d_gene: TRBD2
j_gene: TRBJ2-5
v_gene: TRBV7-9
abundance: few
CDR3aa: CASSSPGVAGFETQYF
CDR3nt: TGTGCCAGCAGCTCCCCAGGGGTAGCGGGATTTGAGACCCAGTACTTC

d_gene: .
j_gene: TRBJ2-7
v_gene: TRBV5-8
abundance: .
CDR3aa: CASSSGQTPGWEQYF
CDR3nt: TGTGCCAGCAGCTCCGGACAGACACCGGGATGGGAGCAGTACTTC

d_gene: TRBD2
j_gene: TRBJ2-1
v_gene: TRBV19
abundance: few
CDR3aa: CASSFGGGSNEQFF
CDR3nt: TGTGCCAGTAGTTTCGGGGGAGGGAGCAATGAGCAGTTCTTC

d_gene: .
j_gene: TRBJ2-5
v_gene: TRBV14
abundance: .
CDR3aa: CASSQASLYGDGETQYF
CDR3nt: TGTGCCAGCAGCCAAGCATCTTTATATGGCGATGGAGAGACCCAGTACTTC

d_gene: .
j_gene: TRBJ1-1
v_gene: TRBV2
abundance: few
CDR3aa: CASSEIRHTMNTEAFF
CDR3nt: TGTGCCAGCAGTGAGATTCGACATACTATGAACACTGAAGCTTTCTTT

d_gene: TRBD1
j_gene: TRBJ1-5
v_gene: TRBV19
abundance: few
CDR3aa: CASKVRTGTNQPQHF
CDR3nt: TGTGCCAGTAAGGTCCGGACAGGGACCAATCAGCCCCAGCATTTT